This T cell receptor (beta chain) was recovered during a study of T cell responses to AZD1222 COVID-19 vaccine. Study details: Investigators merged groups given second doses at roughly 4 or roughly 12 weeks. Study-wide results and limits: After the peak T cell response, and only then, were repertoires sampled. Only six individuals given AZD1222 were seropositive at baseline. The sample set comprised mostly white British donors with more females, and clonal diversity was possibly underestimated.

In this sample, this clone turned up a few times. Its antigen is currently unknown. Using immunoSEQ multiplex PCR, the repertoire was profiled, and TCRdb retains in-frame clones only, with some absent. In the table there are about 99,000 clones, more than 75% of which are singletons. The source is an adult in good health. Material: peripheral blood, obtained on day 0 of AZD1222 vaccination.

The DNA of the CDR3 is TGCGCCAGCAGCTTCCCAGGGAGGAACACTGAAGCTTTCTTT. It specifies CASSFPGRNTEAFF. The V call is TRBV5-1, the J call TRBJ1-1; D perhaps matches TRBD1 (5 bases). The germline CDR1 and CDR2 sequences are SGHRS and YFSETQ. The CDR3 contains 14 residues. The V and J ends lost 2 bases and 1 base respectively, with 9 bases between them.